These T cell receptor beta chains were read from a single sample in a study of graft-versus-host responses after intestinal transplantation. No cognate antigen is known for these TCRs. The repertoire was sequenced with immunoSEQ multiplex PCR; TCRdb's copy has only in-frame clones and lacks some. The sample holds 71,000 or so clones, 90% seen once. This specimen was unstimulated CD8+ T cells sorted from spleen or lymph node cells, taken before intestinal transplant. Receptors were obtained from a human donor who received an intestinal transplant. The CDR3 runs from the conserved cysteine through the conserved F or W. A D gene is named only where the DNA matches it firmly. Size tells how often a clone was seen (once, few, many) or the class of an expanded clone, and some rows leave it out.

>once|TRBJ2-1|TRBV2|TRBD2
TGTGCCAGCAGTCCATGGACTAGCGGGGGGGATGAGCAGTTCTTC
CASSPWTSGGDEQFF
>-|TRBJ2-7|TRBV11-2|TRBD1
TGTGCCAGCAGAGATCGGGACAGGCCCCCCTACGAGCAGTACTTC
CASRDRDRPPYEQYF
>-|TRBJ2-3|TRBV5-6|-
TGTGCCAGCAGCCCGCCAAGGCGGGATACGCAGTATTTT
CASSPPRRDTQYF
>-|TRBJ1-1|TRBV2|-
TGTGCCAGCAGGGAAGGTAGGAGTAACACTGAAGCTTTCTTT
CASREGRSNTEAFF
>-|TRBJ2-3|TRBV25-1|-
TGTGCCAGCAGTGATTCTAGGGCGGGGGCCCCAGATACGCAGTATTTT
CASSDSRAGAPDTQYF
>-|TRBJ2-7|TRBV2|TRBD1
TGTGCCAGCACCGACGGGGCAGGGGGCTACGAGCAGTACTTC
CASTDGAGGYEQYF
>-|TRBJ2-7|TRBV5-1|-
TGCGCCAGCAGCTTGGCGGTCGTCGGAGCCTACGAGCAGTACTTC
CASSLAVVGAYEQYF
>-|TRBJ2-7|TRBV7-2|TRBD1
TGTGCCAGCAGCCATCCCCCTCCCGGGACAGGGGACGAGCAGTACTTC
CASSHPPPGTGDEQYF
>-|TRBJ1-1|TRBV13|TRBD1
TGTGCCAGCAGCCTCCTTGGACAGGGCGGCACTGAAGCTTTCTTT
CASSLLGQGGTEAFF
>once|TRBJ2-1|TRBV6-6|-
TGTGCCAGCAGCTACGTAAATTATGAGCAGTTCTTC
CASSYVNYEQFF
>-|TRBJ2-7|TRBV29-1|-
TGCAGCGTTGTTGACAGCTCCTACGAGCAGTACTTC
CSVVDSSYEQYF
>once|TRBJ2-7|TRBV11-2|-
TGTGCCAGCAGCCCGGACAGCGACCACGAGCAGTACTTC
CASSPDSDHEQYF
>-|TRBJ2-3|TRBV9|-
TGTGCCAGCAGCCCGCGTAGCGGCACAGATACGCAGTATTTT
CASSPRSGTDTQYF
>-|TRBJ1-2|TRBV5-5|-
TGTGCCAGCAGCCCCGGGGGGGGCATATTTCCTGGCTACACCTTC
CASSPGGGIFPGYTF
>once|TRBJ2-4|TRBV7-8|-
TGTGCCAGCAGCTTAGGTGGAGGGATGGGCAAAAACATTCAGTACTTC
CASSLGGGMGKNIQYF
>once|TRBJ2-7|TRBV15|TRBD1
TGTGCCACCAGCTTAGGACAGGGGGAGTACGAGCAGTACTTC
CATSLGQGEYEQYF
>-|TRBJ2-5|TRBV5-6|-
TGTGCCAGCAGCCTGACAGCCGGGGGAGAGACCCAGTACTTC
CASSLTAGGETQYF